This T cell receptor beta chain was sequenced in a study of OX40 agonist ivuxolimab in advanced cancers. Regarding the research as a whole: The costimulatory receptor OX40 (CD134) was targeted by ivuxolimab, a fully human IgG2 agonistic monoclonal antibody. Partial responses occurred in three dose-escalation patients, of whom one had hepatocellular carcinoma and two had cutaneous melanoma. Peripheral TCRbeta sequencing aimed to test whether ivuxolimab altered TCR sequence diversity and caused clonal T-cell expansion. The dose-escalation cohort was about 86% male with a mean age of about 65 years, ranging from about 23 to 85. Patients were allowed to have had prior anti-PD-1, anti-PD-L1 or anti-CTLA-4 therapy, and about 40% of the dose-escalation patients had been treated with checkpoint inhibitors. The paper covers the monotherapy dose-escalation part of the phase I ivuxolimab trial, which included N = 52 patients. Intravenous ivuxolimab was administered to patients every 2 weeks at six dose levels: 0.01, 0.1, 0.3, 1.5, 3 and 10 mg/kg. Of the approximately 50 dose-escalation patients, hepatocellular carcinoma was present in about 20, melanoma in approximately 15, renal cell carcinoma in 9 and head and neck cancer in 9.

Inclusive of the bounding cysteine and phenylalanine, the CDR3 is 15 residues long. Just the 45-base CDR3 DNA is kept, in frame starting at base 1. The V and J ends are trimmed by 4 bases and 1 base, leaving 13 bases between them. Looking up the germline V gene yields CDR1 SGDLS and CDR2 YYNGEE. Genomic DNA was isolated from the sorted cells so that the TCRbeta CDR3 region could be sequenced. The immunoSEQ Assay was used to sequence the TCRbeta CDR3 regions. TCRdb took this table from immuneACCESS and kept in-frame rearrangements with V and J called. Such tables lack part of the clones; where checked against another copy, unresolved V genes explain under half of the gap, and the rest is unexplained. This sample lists about 13,000 clones; 75% to 90% were detected once. The leading ten clones occupy 40% to 50% of the sample. The trial excluded patients who had a history of autoimmune disease or who were on systemic immunosuppression. Peripheral blood for TCR sequencing was drawn from every dose cohort at baseline, at cycle 4 day 1 and at cycle 7 day 1. The samples were drawn from a first-in-human, open-label, multicenter phase I dose-escalation trial of ivuxolimab. Adults with locally advanced or metastatic head and neck squamous cell, hepatocellular, melanoma or renal cell carcinoma were enrolled in the trial. Before TCR sequencing, CD4+ T cells and CD8+ T cells from peripheral blood were sorted into separate populations.

Worth noting for this clone: No antigen is known for it. It has no much larger one-base neighbor in the sample; base qualities were not kept.

The study at large found these results: The antigen specificity of the clonally expanded peripheral T cells was not determined. In partial responders in the 0.1-3.0 mg/kg groups, normalized peripheral clonal expansion was found to be among the lowest, especially among CD8+ T cells. Low levels of normalized T-cell clonal expansion were also seen in some nonresponding patients. At doses of 0.1 to 3.0 mg/kg, clonal expansion of both CD4+ and CD8+ blood T cells was observed from baseline to week 6. After ivuxolimab, more expanded clones were found on average in CD8+ T cells than in CD4+ T cells.

This chain joins TRBV9 to TRBJ2-3; no D gene can be assigned with confidence. The clonotype comes from an adult with an advanced solid tumor such as melanoma, head and neck, liver or kidney cancer. The specimen was CD4+ or CD8+ T cells sorted from blood, collected in a trial of the OX40 agonist ivuxolimab. The CDR3 amino acid sequence is: CASSPGVAGTDTQYF. DNA sequence: TGTGCCAGCAGCCCTGGTGTGGCGGGCACAGATACGCAGTATTTT. Reference TRBV9 and TRBJ2-3 genes cover what lies past the CDR3, so the full variable domain is DSGVTQTPKHLITATGQRVTLRCSPRSGDLSVYWYQQSLDQGLQFLIQYYNGEERAKGNILERFSAQQFPDLHSELNLSSLELGDSALYFCASSPGVAGTDTQYFGPGTRLTVL.